What follows are 30 T cell receptor beta chains derived from one specimen sequenced in a study of blood T cell repertoires in COVID-19. The repertoire was sequenced with immunoSEQ multiplex PCR; TCRdb's copy has only in-frame clones and lacks some. The top ten hold under 3% of the sample, which has about 210,000 clones, 83% seen once. The specimen sequenced was peripheral blood. These receptors all come from a woman aged 40 to 55 with active or convalescent COVID-19.

The rearrangement links TRBV4-2 to TRBJ2-1; D is unclear. Germline values: CDR1 LGHNA, CDR2 YNFKEQ. CDR3 length: 15 amino acids. V shed 1 base and J shed 9 bases, with 16 bases lying between them. Here the CDR3 DNA reads TGTGCCAGCAGCCAAGCTAGAGAGGTTTTCGCTGAGCAGTTCTTC. This translates into CASSQAREVFAEQFF.

CDR3 nucleotides: TGCAGTGCTAGTCCGGGGGGCAGGAGCGGGGAAAGGGTTATAGGGCAGTACTTC. Its translation is CSASPGGRSGERVIGQYF. The rearrangement links TRBV20-1 to TRBJ2-7, with D maybe TRBD2 (7 bases). CDR3 length: 18 residues. Trimming left V 3 bases short and J 9 bases short, with 33 bases between. CDR1 and CDR2 (germline): DFQATT, SNEGSKA (reference sequence).

The chain links TRBV7-3 to TRBJ2-3, with unresolved D. The CDR3 totals 14 residues. V lost 5 bases and J 2 bases, leaving 11 bases between the germline ends. Germline CDR1 reads SGHTA; CDR2 reads FQGTGA. The CDR3 spells CASSLATSTDTQYF. In nucleotides, the CDR3 is TGTGCCAGCAGCCTCGCGACATCCACAGATACGCAGTATTTT. The entire variable domain, with the rest obtained from reference TRBV7-3 and TRBJ2-3, is as follows: GAGVSQTPSNKVTEKGKYVELRCDPISGHTALYWYRQSLGQGPEFLIYFQGTGAADDSGLPNDRFFAVRPEGSVSTLKIQRTERGDSAVYLCASSLATSTDTQYFGPGTRLTVL.

This clone was picked up a small number of times. The rearrangement links TRBV4-1 to TRBJ1-6; 8 bases are a match to TRBD1. V shed 3 bases and J 7 bases; nucleotides not matched to a gene: 5. This CDR3 region has 15 residues. CDR1 is MGHRA and CDR2 is YSYEKL in the germline V gene. In nucleotides, the CDR3 is TGCGCCAGCAGCCAGGCGGACAGGGTCAATTCACCCCTCCACTTT. It is translated as CASSQADRVNSPLHF.

The rearrangement uses TRBV7-9 and TRBJ1-1, with TRBD1 matching 9 bases. The CDR3 loop spans 16 amino acids. Germline assignment: CDR1 SEHNR and CDR2 FQNEAQ (reference sequence). Trimming took 2 bases from V and 6 from J; bases not matched to a gene: 10. The CDR3, as DNA: TGTGCCAGCAGCTTAACGGGGACAGGGAGAGGAGCTGAAGCTTTCTTT. Protein sequence: CASSLTGTGRGAEAFF.

The rearrangement uses TRBV3-1 (or the pseudogene TRBV3-2) and TRBJ2-7, with D possibly TRBD1 on 5 matching bases. V shed 4 bases and J shed 3 bases, with 13 bases lying between them. The V gene's germline CDR1 is LGHDT and CDR2 YNNKEL (reference sequence). The CDR3 has 14 residues. CDR3 amino acids: CASSRAGAGYEQYF. The CDR3 nucleotides read TGTGCCAGCAGCCGGGCTGGGGCTGGCTACGAGCAGTACTTC.

V usage is TRBV6-5 and J usage is TRBJ2-5, with 9 bases lining up with TRBD2. The CDR3 has 15 residues. Per the germline V gene, CDR1 is MNHEY and CDR2 is SVGAGI. The V gene end was trimmed by 8 bases and the J gene end by 5 bases; junction bases not matched to a gene: 12. The chain's CDR3 is CASGPGTSIWETQYF. The CDR3, as DNA: TGTGCCAGCGGGCCGGGGACTAGCATTTGGGAGACCCAGTACTTC.

The chain combines TRBV6-5 with TRBJ1-3; no definite D call. Trimming took 7 bases from V and 3 from J, leaving 13 bases between them. CDR3 length: 14 residues. Germline values: CDR1 MNHEY, CDR2 SVGAGI. This CDR3 reads CASNTDNLGNTIYF. CDR3 sequence (DNA): TGTGCCAGCAATACAGACAACCTTGGAAACACCATATATTTT.

The V and J genes are TRBV18 and TRBJ2-2; D unclear. The CDR3 contains 14 residues. The germline V gene encodes CDR1 KGHSH and CDR2 LQKENI. V lost 1 base to trimming and J lost 6 bases, with 9 bases between them. This CDR3 is CASSPRLESGELFF. CDR3 bases: TGTGCCAGCTCACCACGGTTAGAGTCCGGGGAGCTGTTTTTT.

The V gene is TRBV30, the J gene TRBJ1-1, with TRBD1 as a possible D gene (5 bases). Trimming removed 0 bases from V and 6 bases from J, with 11 bases in between. The CDR3 length is 13 residues. Germline CDR1 and CDR2: GTSNPN and SVGIG (reference sequence). This CDR3 reads CAWSVRGESEAFF. The CDR3 coding sequence is TGTGCCTGGAGTGTACGGGGGGAATCTGAAGCTTTCTTT. The full variable domain, with the rest looked up from reference TRBV30 and TRBJ1-1, is SQTIHQWPATLVQPVGSPLSLECTVEGTSNPNLYWYRQAAGRGLQLLFYSVGIGQISSEVPQNLSASRPQDRQFILSSKKLLLSDSGFYLCAWSVRGESEAFFGQGTRLTVV.

The V and J genes are TRBV12-3 or TRBV12-4 and TRBJ2-7; D is unclear. V gave up 5 bases and J gave up 6 bases, with 14 bases separating them. The CDR3 sequence is 13 residues long. The CDR3 nucleotides read TGTGCCAGCAGTCCCACAAGGCCGGGCGAGCAGTACTTC. Its translation is CASSPTRPGEQYF.

The chain employs TRBV5-6 and TRBJ1-5; D is perhaps TRBD1 (6 bases). The CDR3 covers 16 residues. V was cut by 2 bases and J by 0 bases, with 12 bases left in between. CDR1 is SGHDT and CDR2 is YYEEEE in the germline V gene. CDR3 sequence reads: CASSLLQGYSNQPQHF. For the CDR3, the DNA is TGTGCCAGCAGCTTACTACAGGGCTATAGCAATCAGCCCCAGCATTTT.

The chain links TRBV6-5 to TRBJ1-2; TRBD1 aligns across 7 bases. CDR1 and CDR2 from the germline V gene are MNHEY and SVGAGI. The V gene end was trimmed by 6 bases and the J gene end by 7 bases; junction bases not matched to a gene: 8. This CDR3 region has 13 residues. The CDR3 DNA sequence: TGTGCCAGCAGGGCAGACAGGGTGGGTGGCTACACCTTC. Translation: CASRADRVGGYTF.

This chain connects TRBV29-1 to TRBJ1-1; no firm D call. The germline gives CDR1 SQVTM, CDR2 ANQGSEA. This CDR3 has 13 residues. V shed 2 bases and J shed 3 bases, with 10 bases lying between them. The CDR3 DNA is TGCAGCGTTGAATGGTCGAGGGACACTGAAGCTTTCTTT. As protein: CSVEWSRDTEAFF.

The chain carries TRBV7-8 and TRBJ1-4; D is perhaps TRBD1 (5 bases). The CDR3 is made up of 17 amino acids. Trimming left V 5 bases short and J 4 bases short, with 20 bases between. Looked up from germline, CDR1 is SGHVS and CDR2 is FQNEAQ. The CDR3 DNA reads TGTGCCAGCAGCCGTATTACTGGAGCAGGGAATAATGAAAAACTGTTTTTT. It yields the protein CASSRITGAGNNEKLFF.

This clone was detected only once. The chain is built from TRBV4-1 and TRBJ1-2; 7 bases are a match to TRBD1. CDR1 is MGHRA and CDR2 is YSYEKL in the germline V gene. The V gene end was trimmed by 1 base and the J gene end by 7 bases; junction bases not matched to a gene: 9. The CDR3 covers 15 residues. CDR3 DNA sequence: TGCGCCAGCAGCCAAGTGATTACAGGGGTTGGTGGCTACACCTTC. This encodes CASSQVITGVGGYTF.

The V gene is TRBV3-1 (or the pseudogene TRBV3-2), the J gene TRBJ2-5; TRBD1 aligns across 9 bases. The V gene's germline CDR1 is LGHDT and CDR2 YNNKEL (reference sequence). CDR3 length: 15 amino acids. V dropped 3 bases and J dropped 5; count of bases not matched to a gene: 7. CDR3 sequence: CASSHLGQGMETQYF. DNA for the CDR3: TGTGCCAGCAGCCACCTGGGACAGGGTATGGAGACCCAGTACTTC.

V is TRBV6-1 and J is TRBJ1-2, with D uncertain. The germline V and J ends were trimmed by 2 bases and 4 bases, with 8 bases remaining between them. In germline, CDR1 is MNHNS, CDR2 SASEGT. The CDR3 contains 13 residues. CDR3 bases: TGTGCCAGCAGTGAACAGATTTTCTATGGCTACACCTTC. It specifies CASSEQIFYGYTF.

V and J are TRBV9 and TRBJ2-1, with D tentatively TRBD2 (6 bases). The germline V and J ends were trimmed by 4 bases and 7 bases, with 9 bases remaining between them. The CDR3 contains 12 residues. CDR1 and CDR2 (germline): SGDLS, YYNGEE. The CDR3: CASSPGTNEQFF. The CDR3 nucleotides are TGTGCCAGCAGCCCGGGGACTAATGAGCAGTTCTTC.

The chain uses TRBV9 and TRBJ1-1; TRBD1 matches at 10 bases. Per the germline V gene, CDR1 is SGDLS and CDR2 is YYNGEE. The trim removed 0 bases at V and 4 bases at J, leaving 6 bases unmatched. The CDR3 loop spans 16 amino acids. The CDR3 region is CASSVEPGQGPTEAFF. CDR3 in DNA: TGTGCCAGCAGCGTAGAGCCGGGACAGGGGCCCACTGAAGCTTTCTTT.

As concerns this clone: This same CDR3 is encoded by further DNA sequences in the sample. V gene TRBV2 combines with J gene TRBJ1-2, with D possibly being TRBD1 (6 bases). V was clipped by 1 base and J by 5 bases, with 8 bases between them. This CDR3 region has 13 residues. Germline loops: CDR1 SNHLY, CDR2 FYNNEI. As DNA, the CDR3 is TGTGCCAGCAGTGAAGTCAGGGGATATGGCTACACCTTC. Its protein product is CASSEVRGYGYTF.

Notes on this clone: Within the sample, other DNA sequences also encode this same CDR3. The chain couples TRBV7-3 to TRBJ2-1; 10 positions match TRBD2. This CDR3 contains 15 residues. CDR1 SGHTA and CDR2 FQGTGA come from the germline V gene. J was trimmed by 4 bases and V by 5 bases; bases with no gene match: 5. CDR3 sequence: CASSLRTSGYNEQFF. Written as DNA, the CDR3 is TGTGCCAGCAGCCTTCGGACTAGCGGATACAATGAGCAGTTCTTC.

This clone was seen a few times. The chain carries TRBV11-3 and TRBJ1-2; maybe TRBD1 (6 bases). Per germline, CDR1 SGHNT and CDR2 YENEEA. The V end was cut by 2 bases, the J end by 2 bases, with 15 bases between. The CDR3 loop spans 16 amino acids. The DNA for the CDR3 is TGTGCCAGCAGCTTAAGCCCAGGGGCCCCGAACTATGGCTACACCTTC. Translated, it gives CASSLSPGAPNYGYTF.

The chain joins TRBV3-1 (or the pseudogene TRBV3-2) to TRBJ1-2, with 8 bases fitting TRBD1. Germline V gene sequence: CDR1 LGHDT, CDR2 YNNKEL (reference sequence). This CDR3 is 15 amino acids long. V lost 1 base and J lost 6; bases outside the gene matches: 7. CDR3 protein: CASSQAAGGVDGYTF. As DNA, the CDR3 is TGTGCCAGCAGCCAAGCCGCAGGGGGCGTCGATGGCTACACCTTC.

This chain connects TRBV14 to TRBJ1-2; TRBD1 agrees at 12 bases. CDR1 SGHDN and CDR2 FVKESK come from the germline V gene. This CDR3 has 13 amino acids. The junction had 5 bases not matched to a gene; V was cut back by 7 bases and J by 8 bases. DNA for the CDR3: TGTGCCAGCACCCGGGACAGGGGGCTCGGCTACACCTTC. Translation: CASTRDRGLGYTF.

V and J are TRBV4-3 and TRBJ1-6; the D is unclear. There are 13 residues in the CDR3. V was clipped by 0 bases and J by 8 bases, with 5 bases between them. CDR1 is LGHNA, CDR2 YSLEER, per germline. CDR3: CASSQDDYSPLHF. CDR3 in DNA: TGCGCCAGCAGCCAAGATGACTATTCACCCCTCCACTTT.

V usage is TRBV2 and J usage is TRBJ2-7, with TRBD2 matching 11 bases. The trim removed 6 bases at V and 2 bases at J, leaving 0 bases unmatched. Germline V CDR1 and CDR2: SNHLY, FYNNEI. The CDR3 totals 13 residues. CDR3 sequence reads: CASRGLAAYEQYF. The CDR3 bases are TGTGCCAGCAGGGGACTAGCGGCCTACGAGCAGTACTTC.

This chain connects TRBV7-9 to TRBJ1-2; D is unclear. Germline V gene data show CDR1 as SEHNR and CDR2 as FQNEAQ (reference sequence). This CDR3 is built from 15 residues. V was cut by 5 bases and J by 5 bases, with 18 bases left in between. The CDR3 nucleotides read TGTGCCAGCAGCCTGAACGCGGAGGGATTGTATGGCTACACCTTC. It is translated as CASSLNAEGLYGYTF.

V and J are TRBV2 and TRBJ1-4; TRBD1 matches 7 bases. J was trimmed by 4 bases and V by 6 bases; bases with no gene match: 5. The CDR3 loop spans 14 amino acids. The V gene's germline CDR1 is SNHLY and CDR2 FYNNEI. DNA for the CDR3: TGTGCCAGCAGACTCGGGACAGTTAATGAAAAACTGTTTTTT. This codes for CASRLGTVNEKLFF.

The V and J genes are TRBV11-2 and TRBJ1-1, with 10 positions matching TRBD1. This CDR3 comprises 13 residues. J was trimmed by 7 bases and V by 3 bases; bases with no gene match: 2. Germline lookup yields CDR1 SGHAT and CDR2 FQNNGV. CDR3 loop: CASSLTGGNEAFF. DNA of the CDR3: TGTGCCAGCAGCTTGACAGGGGGCAATGAAGCTTTCTTT. The complete variable domain, with remaining parts taken from reference TRBV11-2 and TRBJ1-1, reads EAGVAQSPRYKIIEKRQSVAFWCNPISGHATLYWYQQILGQGPKLLIQFQNNGVVDDSQLPKDRFSAERLKGVDSTLKIQPAKLEDSAVYLCASSLTGGNEAFFGQGTRLTVV.